The T cell receptor beta chain described here comes from a study of cytomegalovirus exposure and HLA in healthy donors (dated by TCRdb to the late 2010s). Notes on the research overall: According to a later analysis, the 120 or so validation repertoires were produced on the same platform as the roughly 600 repertoires of the first cohort. The aim of the study was to test whether cataloging public T cell receptors could identify signatures of past pathogen exposure. In addition to the first cohort of roughly 670 subjects, a separate validation cohort of 120 different subjects was used. High-throughput TCR immunosequencing, statistical association of individual TCRs with disease status, and machine learning were combined to predict cytomegalovirus infection status. Broad study findings and their caveats: The study gave a list of 150 to 200 TCR beta chains associated with cytomegalovirus. A few of the identified cytomegalovirus-associated TCR beta chains were confirmed in vitro to be specific for cytomegalovirus antigens. The classifier was reported to diagnose cytomegalovirus status with high specificity and sensitivity in both the original cohort and the validation cohort. While some public TCRs were present in many individuals, most TCR sequences turned up only very rarely across donors. In a later analysis, TCRs clustered in the first cohort were found to also tend to co-occur in the 130 or so validation repertoires, with about 93% of cluster scores above 0. The validation cohort had no HLA typing available for a later analysis, so co-occurrence within that cohort was assessed over all 130 or so repertoires. The authors suggested that the approach could potentially be extended to other disease states and immunological phenotypes.

The donors were included in the validation cohort of 120 subjects, a group kept apart from the roughly 700-subject first cohort. With respect to this clone: Its antigen is still unknown. The sample holds no much larger clone one base away, and base qualities are not on file.

CDR1 and CDR2 are drawn from the germline V gene: SGHTA, FQGNSA. V lost 6 bases and J lost 8 bases; the stretch between them is 17 bases long. From the cysteine through the phenylalanine, the CDR3 covers 15 amino acids. Kept here is only the CDR3 DNA, which spans 45 bases and is read in frame from base 1. Library preparation was by the immunoSEQ multiplex PCR assay. As for how the authors treated the data: To diagnose cytomegalovirus status from the catalog of TCR beta chain sequences, a statistical classification framework was built. TCRdb took this table from immuneACCESS and kept in-frame rearrangements with V and J called. Such tables lack part of the clones; where checked against another copy, unresolved V genes explain under half of the gap, and the rest is unexplained. Clonal size and the V and J genes are those of that table, whereas D and trimming came from the DNA. This sample is represented by some 310,000 clones; around 90% of them were singletons. The ten top clones hold around 0.88% of the sample.

The sequence links TRBV7-2 to TRBJ1-6; TRBD1 is a weak D gene call, 6 bases matching. The receptor's source is a man aged 25-45 years in good health and CMV-seronegative. Sequences were obtained from PBMCs. CDR3 region: CASRYRTAADSPLHF. In nucleotide form, the sequence is TGTGCCAGCAGATATAGGACAGCGGCGGATTCACCCCTCCACTTT.